The sequence of this T cell receptor (beta chain) was determined in a study of identical twins. V was pared by 4 bases and J by 1 base, with 22 bases between. This CDR3 spans 18 amino acids. TCRdb reprocessed the 5' RACE reads with MiXCR, giving one entry per CDR3 protein. Of over 200,000 distinct CDR3 sequences in the sample, over 5% were seen once. These data were likewise used in another study, on T cells expressing NK-cell markers. From that report: These clonotypes additionally ranked first within the CD3+CD56-NKG2C+ fraction of four donors.

The chain is built from TRBV12-3 or TRBV12-4 and TRBJ1-1; no clear D gene. Sequencing was carried out using CD8+ T cells sorted from blood. The TCR was taken from a woman aged 18-29 years in good health. CDR3 loop: CASSYRPPLDISNTEAFF. The CDR3 nucleotides are TGTGCCAGCAGTTATCGGCCCCCGCTTGATATATCGAACACTGAAGCTTTCTTT.